This T cell receptor (beta chain) stems from a study of T cell changes during pregnancy in multiple sclerosis. TCRdb keeps only in-frame clones here, not all; method: immunoSEQ multiplex PCR. Altogether approximately 60,000 clones are present, roughly 94% being singletons, with the ten largest covering 3% to 3.5%. Germline V gene lookup returns CDR1 MNHEY and CDR2 SMNVEV (reference sequence). Losses at the gene ends were 5 bases for V and 6 bases for J; bases not matched to a gene: 2. CDR3 length: 12 amino acids. The source of this sequence is a female donor with multiple sclerosis, enrolled in a pregnancy study. The input for sequencing was CD8+ T cells from peripheral blood mononuclear cells, taken in the third trimester of pregnancy. The genes are TRBV27 and TRBJ2-7; 9 bases align to TRBD1. The CDR3 loop is CASSRTGVEQYF. Written as DNA, the CDR3 is TGTGCCAGCAGTAGGACAGGGGTCGAGCAGTACTTC.